This T cell receptor beta chain was sequenced for a study of T cell responses to AZD1222 COVID-19 vaccine. Only in-frame clones appear in the TCRdb table, and some are missing; sequencing was by immunoSEQ multiplex PCR. The sample lists some 80,000 clones; approximately 86% were seen once. This clone was detected once. Its antigen is still unknown. Findings of the study overall: Repertoire sampling happened only post peak T cell response. Among the donors, most were white British and more were female, and clonal diversity was possibly underestimated. The CD4 TCRs associated with vaccination extended across spike and predominated at 160-218 and 743-854. Baseline antibody screening turned up just a handful of seropositive AZD1222 recipients.

The receptor was derived from an adult in good health. This sample comprised peripheral blood, obtained on day 0 of MenACWY control vaccination.

CDR3 coding DNA: TGTGCCAGCAGGGGGGGCGGCGATACGCAGTATTTT. As protein: CASRGGGDTQYF. The chain recombines TRBV2 with TRBJ2-3; D may match TRBD1 or TRBD2 (6 bases each). CDR3 length: 12 residues. CDR1 and CDR2 (germline): SNHLY, FYNNEI. Trimming shortened V by 6 bases and J by 6 bases, and 10 bases separated the two germline ends.